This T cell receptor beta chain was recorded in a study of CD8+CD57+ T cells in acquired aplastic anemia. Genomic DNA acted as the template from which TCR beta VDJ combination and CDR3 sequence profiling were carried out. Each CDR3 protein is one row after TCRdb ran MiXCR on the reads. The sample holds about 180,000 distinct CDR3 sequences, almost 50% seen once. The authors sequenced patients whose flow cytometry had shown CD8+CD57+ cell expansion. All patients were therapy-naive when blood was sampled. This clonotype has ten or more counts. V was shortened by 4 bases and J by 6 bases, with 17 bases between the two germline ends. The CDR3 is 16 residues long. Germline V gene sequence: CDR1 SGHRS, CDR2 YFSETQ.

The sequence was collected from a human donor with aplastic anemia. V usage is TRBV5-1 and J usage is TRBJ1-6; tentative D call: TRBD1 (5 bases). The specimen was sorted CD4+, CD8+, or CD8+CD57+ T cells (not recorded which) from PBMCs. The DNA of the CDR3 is TGCGCCAGCAGCCCTTATGCGGGGGAAGGTAATTCACCCCTCCACTTT. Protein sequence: CASSPYAGEGNSPLHF.